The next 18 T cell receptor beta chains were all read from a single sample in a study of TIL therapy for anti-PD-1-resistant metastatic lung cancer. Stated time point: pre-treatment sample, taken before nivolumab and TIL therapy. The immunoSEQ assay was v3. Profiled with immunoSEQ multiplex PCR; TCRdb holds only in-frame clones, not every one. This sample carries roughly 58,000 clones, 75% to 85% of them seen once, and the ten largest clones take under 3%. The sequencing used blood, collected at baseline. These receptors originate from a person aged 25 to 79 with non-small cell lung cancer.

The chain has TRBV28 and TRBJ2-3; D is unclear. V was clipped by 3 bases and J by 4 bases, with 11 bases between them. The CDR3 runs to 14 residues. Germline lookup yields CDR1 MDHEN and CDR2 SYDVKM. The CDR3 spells CASSLPPSADTQYF. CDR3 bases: TGTGCCAGCAGTTTGCCCCCGAGTGCAGATACGCAGTATTTT.

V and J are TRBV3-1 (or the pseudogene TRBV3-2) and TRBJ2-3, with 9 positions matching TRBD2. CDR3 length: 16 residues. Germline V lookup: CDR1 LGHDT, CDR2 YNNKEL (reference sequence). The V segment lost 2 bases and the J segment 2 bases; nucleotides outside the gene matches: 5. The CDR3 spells CASSQKTSGHTDTQYF. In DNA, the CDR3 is TGTGCCAGCAGCCAAAAGACTAGCGGCCACACAGATACGCAGTATTTT.

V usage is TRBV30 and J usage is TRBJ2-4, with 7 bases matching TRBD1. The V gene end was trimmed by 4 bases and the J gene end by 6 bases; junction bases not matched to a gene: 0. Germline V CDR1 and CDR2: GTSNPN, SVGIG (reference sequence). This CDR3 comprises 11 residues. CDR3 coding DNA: TGTGCCTGGACAGGGGGAAACATTCAGTACTTC. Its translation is CAWTGGNIQYF.

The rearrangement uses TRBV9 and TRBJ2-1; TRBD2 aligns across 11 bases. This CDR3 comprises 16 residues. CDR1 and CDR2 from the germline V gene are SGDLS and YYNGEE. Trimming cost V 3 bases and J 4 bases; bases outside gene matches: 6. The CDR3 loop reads CASSARIAGGYNEQFF. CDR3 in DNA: TGTGCCAGCAGCGCCAGAATAGCGGGAGGGTACAATGAGCAGTTCTTC.

CDR3 in amino acids: CASSTGDEQYF. For the CDR3, the DNA is TGTGCCAGCAGTACAGGGGACGAGCAGTACTTC. V is TRBV11-3 and J is TRBJ2-7; the match to TRBD1 covers 7 bases. The CDR3 is 11 amino acids. Germline V gene data show CDR1 as SGHNT and CDR2 as YENEEA. V trimming: 6 bases; J trimming: 5 bases; junction bases outside the gene matches: 1.

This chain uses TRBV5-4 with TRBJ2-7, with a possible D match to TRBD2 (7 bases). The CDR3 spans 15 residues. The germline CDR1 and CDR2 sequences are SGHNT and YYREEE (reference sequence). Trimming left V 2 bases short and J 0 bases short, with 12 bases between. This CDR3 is CASSLWGGLSYEQYF. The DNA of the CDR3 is TGTGCCAGCAGCTTATGGGGGGGCCTCTCCTACGAGCAGTACTTC.

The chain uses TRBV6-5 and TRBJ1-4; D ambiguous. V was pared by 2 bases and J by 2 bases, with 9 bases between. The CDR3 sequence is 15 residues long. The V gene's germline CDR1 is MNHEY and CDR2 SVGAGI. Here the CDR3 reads CASSYREGTNEKLFF. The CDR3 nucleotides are TGTGCCAGCAGTTACAGGGAGGGCACTAATGAAAAACTGTTTTTT.

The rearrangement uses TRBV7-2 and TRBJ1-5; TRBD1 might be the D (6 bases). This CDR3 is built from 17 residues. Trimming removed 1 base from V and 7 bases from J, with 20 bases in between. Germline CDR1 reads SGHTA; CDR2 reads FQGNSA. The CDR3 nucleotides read TGTGCCAGCAGCTTAGAGGGGGTTGGGAGGCCAGGGCAGCCCCAGCATTTT. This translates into CASSLEGVGRPGQPQHF. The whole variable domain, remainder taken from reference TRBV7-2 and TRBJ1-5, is GAGVSQSPSNKVTEKGKDVELRCDPISGHTALYWYRQSLGQGLEFLIYFQGNSAPDKSGLPSDRFSAERTGGSVSTLTIQRTQQEDSAVYLCASSLEGVGRPGQPQHFGDGTRLSIL.

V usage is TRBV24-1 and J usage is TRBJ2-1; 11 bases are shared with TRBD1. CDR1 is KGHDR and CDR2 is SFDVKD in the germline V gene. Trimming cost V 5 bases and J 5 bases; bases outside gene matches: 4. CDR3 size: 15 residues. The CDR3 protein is CATSAGQGVHNEQFF. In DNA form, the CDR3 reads TGTGCCACCAGTGCGGGACAGGGGGTGCACAATGAGCAGTTCTTC.

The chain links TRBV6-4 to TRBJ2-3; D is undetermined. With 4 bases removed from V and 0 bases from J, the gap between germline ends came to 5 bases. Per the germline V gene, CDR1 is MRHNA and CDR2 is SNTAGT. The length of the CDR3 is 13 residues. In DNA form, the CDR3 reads TGTGCCAGCAGTGTAGGGAGCACAGATACGCAGTATTTT. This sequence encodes CASSVGSTDTQYF.

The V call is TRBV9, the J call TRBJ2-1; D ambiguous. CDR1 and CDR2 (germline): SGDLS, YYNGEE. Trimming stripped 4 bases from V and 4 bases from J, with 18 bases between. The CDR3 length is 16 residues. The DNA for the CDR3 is TGTGCCAGCAGCAGGGTTTCACTCCCGAAATACAATGAGCAGTTCTTC. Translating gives CASSRVSLPKYNEQFF.

This chain's CDR3 is CASSVGLAGGTTQYF. CDR3 nucleotides: TGTGCCAGCAGCGTGGGACTAGCGGGGGGCACAACGCAGTATTTT. V usage is TRBV9 and J usage is TRBJ2-3, with TRBD2 matching over 15 bases. This CDR3 region has 15 residues. The germline gives CDR1 SGDLS, CDR2 YYNGEE. V lost 2 bases, J lost 9 bases, and 4 bases stayed unmatched.

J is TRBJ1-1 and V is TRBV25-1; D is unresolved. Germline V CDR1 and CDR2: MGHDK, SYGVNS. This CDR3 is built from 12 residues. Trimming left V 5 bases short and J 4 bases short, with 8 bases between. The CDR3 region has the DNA TGTGCCAGCAGTAAGTCCCCCACTGAAGCTTTCTTT. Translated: CASSKSPTEAFF.

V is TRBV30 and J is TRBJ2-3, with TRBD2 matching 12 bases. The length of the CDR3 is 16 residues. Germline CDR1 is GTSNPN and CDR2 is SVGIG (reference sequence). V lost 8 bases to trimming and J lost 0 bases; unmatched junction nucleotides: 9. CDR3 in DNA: TGTGCCAGATCTTCCGGGACTAGCGGGAGCACAGATACGCAGTATTTT. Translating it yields CARSSGTSGSTDTQYF.

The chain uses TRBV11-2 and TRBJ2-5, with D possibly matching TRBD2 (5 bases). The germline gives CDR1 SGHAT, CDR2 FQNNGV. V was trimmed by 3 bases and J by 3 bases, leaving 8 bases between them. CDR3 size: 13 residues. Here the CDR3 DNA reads TGTGCCAGCAGCTTCTTCGGGAAAGAGACCCAGTACTTC. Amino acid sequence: CASSFFGKETQYF.

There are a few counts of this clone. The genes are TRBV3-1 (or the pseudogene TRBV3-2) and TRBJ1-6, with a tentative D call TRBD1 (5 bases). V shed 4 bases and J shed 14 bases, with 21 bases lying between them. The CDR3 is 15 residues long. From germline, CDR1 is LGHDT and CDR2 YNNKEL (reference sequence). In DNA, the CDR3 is TGTGCCAGCAGCCGATCGACGGGGGGTAGATCTACCCTCCACTTT. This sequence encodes CASSRSTGGRSTLHF.

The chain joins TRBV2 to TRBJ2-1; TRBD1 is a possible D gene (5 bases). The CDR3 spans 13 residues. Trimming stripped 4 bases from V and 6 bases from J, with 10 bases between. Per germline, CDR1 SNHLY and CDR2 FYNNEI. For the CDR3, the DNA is TGTGCCAGCAGTGTGCAGGGTCTCAATGAGCAGTTCTTC. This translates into CASSVQGLNEQFF.

The CDR3 spells CASSLFAGANVLTF. In nucleotides, the CDR3 is TGTGCCAGCAGTTTATTTGCTGGGGCCAACGTCCTGACTTTC. The V call is TRBV27, the J call TRBJ2-6; D is ambiguous. V was pared by 1 base and J by 2 bases, with 3 bases between. CDR1 and CDR2 from the germline V gene are MNHEY and SMNVEV (reference sequence). The CDR3 is 14 amino acids. The whole variable domain, remainder taken from reference TRBV27 and TRBJ2-6, is EAQVTQNPRYLITVTGKKLTVTCSQNMNHEYMSWYRQDPGLGLRQIYYSMNVEVTDKGDVPEGYKVSRKEKRNFPLILESPSPNQTSLYFCASSLFAGANVLTFGAGSRLTVL.